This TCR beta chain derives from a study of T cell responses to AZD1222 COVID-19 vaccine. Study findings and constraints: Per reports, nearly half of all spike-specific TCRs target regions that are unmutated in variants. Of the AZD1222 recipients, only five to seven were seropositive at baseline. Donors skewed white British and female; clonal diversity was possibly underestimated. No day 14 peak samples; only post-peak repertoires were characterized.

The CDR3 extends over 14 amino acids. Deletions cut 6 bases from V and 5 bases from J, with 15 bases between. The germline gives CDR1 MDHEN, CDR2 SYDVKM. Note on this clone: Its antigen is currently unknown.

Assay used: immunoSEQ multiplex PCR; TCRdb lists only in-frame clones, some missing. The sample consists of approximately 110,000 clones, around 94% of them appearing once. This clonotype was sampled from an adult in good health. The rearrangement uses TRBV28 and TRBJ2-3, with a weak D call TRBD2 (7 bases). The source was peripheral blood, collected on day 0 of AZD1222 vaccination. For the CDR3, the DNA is TGTGCCAGCAGCTTAGGGGGGGTTGGAGATACGCAGTATTTT. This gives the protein CASSLGGVGDTQYF.